Listed here are 12 T cell receptor beta chains from one sample, sequenced in a study of blood T cell repertoires in COVID-19. The method was immunoSEQ multiplex PCR; TCRdb's version includes in-frame clones alone and lacks a portion of them. There are 350,000 or so clones in the sample; roughly 87% occur only once, and 3% to 4.5% lies in the top ten. Sequenced: peripheral blood. The receptors originated from a woman in her sixties with COVID-19, enrolled during active disease.

This rearrangement joins TRBV18 to TRBJ1-3; D call uncertain. The germline V gene has CDR1 KGHSH and CDR2 LQKENI. V was clipped by 3 bases and J by 0 bases, with 12 bases between them. This CDR3 spans 16 amino acids. CDR3 nucleotides: TGTGCCAGCTCACCCCCCGGCGGCTCCTCTGGAAACACCATATATTTT. Translation gives CASSPPGGSSGNTIYF.

Only a few counts were recorded for this clone. V and J are TRBV5-1 and TRBJ2-7, with 7 bases fitting TRBD1. The CDR3 consists of 15 residues. CDR1 and CDR2 from the germline V gene are SGHRS and YFSETQ. V trimming: 3 bases; J trimming: 3 bases; junction bases outside the gene matches: 9. CDR3 loop: CASSYLDRVNYEQYF. The CDR3 DNA sequence: TGCGCCAGCAGCTACCTCGACAGGGTGAACTACGAGCAGTACTTC.

The chain employs TRBV3-1 (or the pseudogene TRBV3-2) and TRBJ2-1, with 7 bases lining up with TRBD1. V lost 5 bases, J lost 2 bases, and 9 bases stayed unmatched. From germline, CDR1 is LGHDT and CDR2 YNNKEL (reference sequence). There are 16 residues in the CDR3. The CDR3 loop reads CASSFSRQGPYNEQFF. CDR3 DNA sequence: TGTGCCAGCAGCTTCTCCCGACAGGGCCCCTACAATGAGCAGTTCTTC.

This clone was picked up one time. This chain links TRBV13 with TRBJ2-1; 12 bases line up with TRBD2. Trimming cost V 3 bases and J 4 bases; bases outside gene matches: 1. The length of the CDR3 is 15 residues. Germline-derived CDR1 and CDR2 are PRHDT and FYEKMQ (reference sequence). The CDR3 sequence is CASSFTSGGYNEQFF. CDR3 coding DNA: TGTGCCAGCAGCTTCACTAGCGGGGGGTACAATGAGCAGTTCTTC.

This chain joins TRBV7-3 and TRBJ2-3, with 8 positions matching TRBD1. CDR1 and CDR2 from the germline V gene are SGHTA and FQGTGA. The CDR3 loop spans 17 amino acids. Trimming at V came to 2 bases and at J to 14 bases, leaving 21 bases not matched to a gene. The CDR3 protein is CASSLWLQGVWSGRGYF. The CDR3 DNA reads TGTGCCAGCAGCTTATGGTTACAGGGGGTGTGGAGCGGTCGAGGGTATTTT.

The V call is TRBV12-3 or TRBV12-4, the J call TRBJ2-2, with D tentatively TRBD1 (6 bases). CDR3 size: 13 residues. V lost 4 bases, J lost 5 bases, and 8 bases lay in between. The CDR3 spells CASSSGATGELFF. The CDR3 nucleotides are TGTGCCAGCAGTTCAGGGGCAACCGGGGAGCTGTTTTTT.

The chain is built from TRBV11-2 and TRBJ1-2, with 9 bases aligning to TRBD1. The CDR3 loop spans 15 amino acids. Per the germline V gene, CDR1 is SGHAT and CDR2 is FQNNGV. J gave up 6 bases and V 5 bases, and 10 bases lay outside the gene matches. CDR3 DNA: TGTGCCAGCAGCGATCCCGGGACAGGGAAGAATGGCTACACCTTC. Translated, it gives CASSDPGTGKNGYTF.

This clone was picked up a small number of times. The chain links TRBV30 to TRBJ1-1, with a weak D call TRBD1 (6 bases). The V end lost 1 base, the J end lost 2 bases, and 14 bases lay between the germline ends. From germline, CDR1 is GTSNPN and CDR2 SVGIG (reference sequence). The length of the CDR3 is 15 residues. CDR3 sequence (DNA): TGTGCCTGGAGTGGACGAAAGACAGGCAACACTGAAGCTTTCTTT. It specifies CAWSGRKTGNTEAFF.

This clone was observed once. V usage is TRBV28 and J usage is TRBJ1-2; D uncertain. In germline, CDR1 is MDHEN, CDR2 SYDVKM. The CDR3 runs to 14 residues. Trimming shortened V by 5 bases and J by 3 bases, and 13 bases separated the two germline ends. The CDR3: CASSPFGAHYGYTF. In DNA, the CDR3 is TGTGCCAGCAGTCCCTTCGGAGCGCACTATGGCTACACCTTC.

A single count supports this clone. This chain connects TRBV18 to TRBJ1-6; 7 bases fit TRBD1. Germline CDR1 KGHSH, CDR2 LQKENI. J lost 7 bases, V lost 0 bases, and 3 bases had no gene match. This CDR3 comprises 15 residues. CDR3 protein: CASSPPGQPNSPLHF. The CDR3 DNA reads TGTGCCAGCTCACCACCGGGACAGCCAAATTCACCCCTCCACTTT.

The genes are TRBV27 and TRBJ2-1, with D tentatively TRBD1 (5 bases). CDR1 and CDR2 from the germline V gene are MNHEY and SMNVEV (reference sequence). The CDR3 is made up of 15 amino acids. V gave up 6 bases and J gave up 5 bases, with 17 bases separating them. In DNA form, the CDR3 reads TGTGCCAGCAGCCCTCCTCGCAGGGTGAACAATGAGCAGTTCTTC. It translates to CASSPPRRVNNEQFF.

The CDR3 DNA sequence: TGTGCCAGCAGCTTGGGAGGGAGTGGCTACACCTTC. This codes for CASSLGGSGYTF. V is TRBV13 and J is TRBJ1-2; no firm D call. In germline, CDR1 is PRHDT, CDR2 FYEKMQ (reference sequence). The germline V and J ends were trimmed by 3 bases and 7 bases, with 9 bases remaining between them. This CDR3 has 12 amino acids.